Below are 21 T cell receptor beta chains sequenced from a single sample in a study of T cell repertoires in cytomegalovirus infection (dated by TCRdb to about 2019). The sequencer was an Illumina HiSeq 1500. TCRdb's own reprocessing of the public reads used fastp at Q25 and MiXCR and kept productive beta chains. Each record represents a unique CDR3 protein, reported with the most common genes and DNA among its rows. This sample holds about 530,000 distinct CDR3 sequences; approximately 25% were observed only once. 13% of the sample is held by the ten biggest clonotypes. Sequenced sample: PBMCs. These receptors all stem from a human donor in good health (CMV status not recorded). Some clones in this sample may be carry-over from other donors' samples.

The V gene is TRBV6-5, the J gene TRBJ2-2; weak D call: TRBD1 (6 bases). CDR1 and CDR2 (germline): MNHEY, SVGAGI. The V end was cut by 6 bases, the J end by 0 bases, with 17 bases between. The CDR3 runs 17 residues. CDR3 in amino acids: CASSRPSGTTNTGELFF. The CDR3 region has the DNA TGTGCCAGCAGCCGACCCTCCGGGACAACGAACACCGGGGAGCTGTTTTTT.

This clonotype was observed a handful of times. The chain employs TRBV27 and TRBJ2-3; 13 positions match TRBD2. J lost 6 bases, V lost 7 bases, and 10 bases had no gene match. Germline V lookup: CDR1 MNHEY, CDR2 SMNVEV (reference sequence). This CDR3 has 16 residues. Here the CDR3 reads CASKFSGLAGVDTQYF. CDR3 coding DNA: TGTGCCAGCAAATTCAGTGGACTAGCGGGAGTGGATACGCAGTATTTT.

V usage is TRBV4-2 and J usage is TRBJ1-5; D unresolved. Trimming stripped 0 bases from V and 0 bases from J, with 9 bases between. The CDR3 is made up of 16 amino acids. The germline CDR1 and CDR2 sequences are LGHNA and YNFKEQ. In nucleotides, the CDR3 is TGTGCCAGCAGCCAAGAGGCGACGGCTAGCAATCAGCCCCAGCATTTT. Translation gives CASSQEATASNQPQHF.

This clonotype appeared many times. This chain joins TRBV7-2 and TRBJ2-1; unclear D gene. This CDR3 contains 14 residues. Deletions cut 5 bases from V and 10 bases from J, with 18 bases between. Germline V gene data show CDR1 as SGHTA and CDR2 as FQGNSA. CDR3 in DNA: TGTGCCAGCAGCGGAGCGAGAAGGGTTGGAGAGCAGTTCTTC. As protein: CASSGARRVGEQFF.

The CDR3: CAIGADPPTYEQYF. Written as DNA, the CDR3 is TGTGCCATAGGAGCGGACCCGCCGACCTACGAGCAGTACTTC. The chain is built from TRBV10-3 and TRBJ2-7; perhaps TRBD2 as D (5 bases). This CDR3 is 14 amino acids long. The germline V gene encodes CDR1 ENHRY and CDR2 SYGVKD. The V end was cut by 9 bases, the J end by 2 bases, with 17 bases between.

The chain carries TRBV29-1 and TRBJ2-2, with 9 bases fitting TRBD1. There are 14 residues in the CDR3. Germline assignment: CDR1 SQVTM and CDR2 ANQGSEA. The V and J ends lost 6 bases and 6 bases, in that order; junction bases with no gene match: 8. CDR3 amino acids: CSVKQGASAGELFF. The DNA for the CDR3 is TGCAGCGTCAAACAGGGGGCGAGCGCCGGGGAGCTGTTTTTT.

This clonotype was recorded many times. V usage is TRBV12-3 or TRBV12-4 and J usage is TRBJ1-2; TRBD1 agrees at 8 bases. After removal of 8 bases from V and 0 bases from J, the junction contained 8 bases not matched to a gene. This CDR3 region has 15 residues. The CDR3 region has the DNA TGTGCCAGCTCGGGACAGGTCGTCTCTAACTATGGCTACACCTTC. This codes for CASSGQVVSNYGYTF.

This clonotype has a count of ten or more. The chain uses TRBV7-2 and TRBJ1-5, with TRBD1 identical over 7 bases. CDR3 length: 14 amino acids. V shed 5 bases, J shed 6 bases, and the junction held 7 bases outside the gene matches. Per the germline V gene, CDR1 is SGHTA and CDR2 is FQGNSA. The DNA of the CDR3 is TGTGCCAGCAGCGCAGGAGACAGGGTTCAGCCCCAGCATTTT. Protein product: CASSAGDRVQPQHF.

The chain couples TRBV6-2 or TRBV6-3 to TRBJ2-1; 8 bases are shared with TRBD2. Germline V gene sequence: CDR1 MNHEY, CDR2 SVGEGT. The CDR3 runs to 16 residues. V trimming: 6 bases; J trimming: 5 bases; junction bases outside the gene matches: 12. CDR3 sequence reads: CASRPLVQRGHNEQFF. The CDR3 DNA reads as TGTGCCAGCAGACCCCTCGTGCAGCGGGGGCACAATGAGCAGTTCTTC.

The gene calls are TRBV2 and TRBJ2-3; 14 nucleotides align to TRBD2. This CDR3 is 15 amino acids long. The junction had 2 bases not matched to a gene; V was cut back by 7 bases and J by 2 bases. Germline lookup yields CDR1 SNHLY and CDR2 FYNNEI. The CDR3, as DNA: TGTGCCAGCAAGGGACTAGCGGGGGCCACAGATACGCAGTATTTT. This sequence encodes CASKGLAGATDTQYF.

The chain uses TRBV20-1 and TRBJ1-4; 9 bases line up with TRBD1. The CDR3 loop spans 14 amino acids. J lost 7 bases, V lost 7 bases, and 10 bases had no gene match. In germline, CDR1 is DFQATT, CDR2 SNEGSKA (reference sequence). CDR3 in DNA: TGCAGTGTTGGGGCCGGGACAGGGTTTGAAAAACTGTTTTTT. It is translated as CSVGAGTGFEKLFF.

This clonotype was counted between two and nine times. The rearrangement uses TRBV19 and TRBJ2-1; tentatively, D is TRBD2 (6 bases). The germline V and J ends were trimmed by 6 bases and 0 bases, with 12 bases remaining between them. The V gene's germline CDR1 is LNHDA and CDR2 SQIVND (reference sequence). The CDR3 has 15 amino acids. CDR3 in amino acids: CASRHRESSYNEQFF. The CDR3 nucleotides read TGTGCCAGTAGGCATCGGGAGAGCTCCTACAATGAGCAGTTCTTC.

The gene calls are TRBV28 and TRBJ1-2, with a possible D match to TRBD1 (5 bases). Germline CDR1 is MDHEN and CDR2 is SYDVKM. V shed 6 bases and J shed 4 bases, with 18 bases lying between them. The CDR3 consists of 15 residues. The CDR3 DNA reads TGTGCCAGCAGCTCTAATAGACAGATAATCTATGGCTACACCTTC. Amino acids: CASSSNRQIIYGYTF.

This sequence joins TRBV15 and TRBJ1-1; no clear D. CDR1 and CDR2 (germline): LNHNV, YYDKDF (reference sequence). The CDR3 is made up of 13 amino acids. V was shortened by 1 base and J by 8 bases, with 11 bases between the two germline ends. The DNA of the CDR3 is TGTGCCACCAGCAGAGTACAATCGATAGAAGCTTTCTTT. Translation gives CATSRVQSIEAFF.

A few counts support this clonotype. V is TRBV19 and J is TRBJ1-4; D is perhaps TRBD1 (6 bases). V was pared by 5 bases and J by 4 bases, with 14 bases between. CDR3 size: 15 residues. Germline V gene sequence: CDR1 LNHDA, CDR2 SQIVND (reference sequence). The chain's CDR3 is CASSFPGQINEKLFF. The CDR3 nucleotides are TGTGCCAGTAGTTTTCCCGGACAGATTAATGAAAAACTGTTTTTT.

The CDR3 nucleotides are TGTGCCAGCAGTCACCACCTTGCGGGAGGAATATTAGCGAACACCGGGGAGCTGTTTTTT. It encodes CASSHHLAGGILANTGELFF. The V gene is TRBV12-3 or TRBV12-4, the J gene TRBJ2-2; 8 bases are a match to TRBD2. J lost 0 bases, V lost 5 bases, and 17 bases had no gene match. CDR3 length: 20 amino acids.

A few counts support this clonotype. This sequence joins TRBV7-8 and TRBJ2-4, with 9 bases matching TRBD1. The CDR3 covers 15 residues. V lost 5 bases, J lost 7 bases, and 9 bases stayed unmatched. Germline loops: CDR1 SGHVS, CDR2 FQNEAQ. The CDR3 coding sequence is TGTGCCAGCAGCGACGAGGGGACAGGGCCCAACATTCAGTACTTC. The encoded protein is CASSDEGTGPNIQYF.

There are many counts of this clonotype. V usage is TRBV7-2 and J usage is TRBJ2-2; the D gene is possibly TRBD2 (5 bases). The V end lost 5 bases, the J end lost 2 bases, and 15 bases lay between the germline ends. Germline V gives CDR1 SGHTA, CDR2 FQGNSA. The CDR3 consists of 16 residues. The CDR3 bases are TGTGCCAGCAGCCCGACACAGAGGGCTAACACCGGGGAGCTGTTTTTT. Residues: CASSPTQRANTGELFF. The variable domain in full, with the rest retrieved from reference TRBV7-2 and TRBJ2-2, is GAGVSQSPSNKVTEKGKDVELRCDPISGHTALYWYRQSLGQGLEFLIYFQGNSAPDKSGLPSDRFSAERTGGSVSTLTIQRTQQEDSAVYLCASSPTQRANTGELFFGEGSRLTVL.

This clonotype showed up just a few times. The chain combines TRBV6-2 or TRBV6-3 with TRBJ2-3; 9 bases are shared with TRBD1. Germline V gene data show CDR1 as MNHEY and CDR2 as SVGEGT. V lost 0 bases to trimming and J lost 0 bases; unmatched junction nucleotides: 7. The CDR3 covers 18 residues. Here the CDR3 DNA reads TGTGCCAGCAGTTACTCGGTAGTCGGGACAGGGAGCACAGATACGCAGTATTTT. It specifies CASSYSVVGTGSTDTQYF.

In this sample, this clonotype turned up many times. V and J are TRBV7-9 and TRBJ1-4, with D possibly being TRBD1 (6 bases). V was trimmed by 5 bases and J by 0 bases, leaving 10 bases between them. Germline V CDR1 and CDR2: SEHNR, FQNEAQ (reference sequence). The CDR3 is 15 amino acids. CDR3 sequence (DNA): TGTGCCAGCAGCGTGACAGGAACAACTAATGAAAAACTGTTTTTT. Translating gives CASSVTGTTNEKLFF.

This clonotype was seen a few times. In DNA form, the CDR3 reads TGTGCCAGCAGCCTCAGGCAGGGGGATTCACCCCTCCACTTT. Translated: CASSLRQGDSPLHF. V is TRBV12-3 or TRBV12-4 and J is TRBJ1-6, with 7 nucleotides matching TRBD1. The CDR3 has 14 amino acids. Trimming cost V 6 bases and J 8 bases; bases outside gene matches: 7.